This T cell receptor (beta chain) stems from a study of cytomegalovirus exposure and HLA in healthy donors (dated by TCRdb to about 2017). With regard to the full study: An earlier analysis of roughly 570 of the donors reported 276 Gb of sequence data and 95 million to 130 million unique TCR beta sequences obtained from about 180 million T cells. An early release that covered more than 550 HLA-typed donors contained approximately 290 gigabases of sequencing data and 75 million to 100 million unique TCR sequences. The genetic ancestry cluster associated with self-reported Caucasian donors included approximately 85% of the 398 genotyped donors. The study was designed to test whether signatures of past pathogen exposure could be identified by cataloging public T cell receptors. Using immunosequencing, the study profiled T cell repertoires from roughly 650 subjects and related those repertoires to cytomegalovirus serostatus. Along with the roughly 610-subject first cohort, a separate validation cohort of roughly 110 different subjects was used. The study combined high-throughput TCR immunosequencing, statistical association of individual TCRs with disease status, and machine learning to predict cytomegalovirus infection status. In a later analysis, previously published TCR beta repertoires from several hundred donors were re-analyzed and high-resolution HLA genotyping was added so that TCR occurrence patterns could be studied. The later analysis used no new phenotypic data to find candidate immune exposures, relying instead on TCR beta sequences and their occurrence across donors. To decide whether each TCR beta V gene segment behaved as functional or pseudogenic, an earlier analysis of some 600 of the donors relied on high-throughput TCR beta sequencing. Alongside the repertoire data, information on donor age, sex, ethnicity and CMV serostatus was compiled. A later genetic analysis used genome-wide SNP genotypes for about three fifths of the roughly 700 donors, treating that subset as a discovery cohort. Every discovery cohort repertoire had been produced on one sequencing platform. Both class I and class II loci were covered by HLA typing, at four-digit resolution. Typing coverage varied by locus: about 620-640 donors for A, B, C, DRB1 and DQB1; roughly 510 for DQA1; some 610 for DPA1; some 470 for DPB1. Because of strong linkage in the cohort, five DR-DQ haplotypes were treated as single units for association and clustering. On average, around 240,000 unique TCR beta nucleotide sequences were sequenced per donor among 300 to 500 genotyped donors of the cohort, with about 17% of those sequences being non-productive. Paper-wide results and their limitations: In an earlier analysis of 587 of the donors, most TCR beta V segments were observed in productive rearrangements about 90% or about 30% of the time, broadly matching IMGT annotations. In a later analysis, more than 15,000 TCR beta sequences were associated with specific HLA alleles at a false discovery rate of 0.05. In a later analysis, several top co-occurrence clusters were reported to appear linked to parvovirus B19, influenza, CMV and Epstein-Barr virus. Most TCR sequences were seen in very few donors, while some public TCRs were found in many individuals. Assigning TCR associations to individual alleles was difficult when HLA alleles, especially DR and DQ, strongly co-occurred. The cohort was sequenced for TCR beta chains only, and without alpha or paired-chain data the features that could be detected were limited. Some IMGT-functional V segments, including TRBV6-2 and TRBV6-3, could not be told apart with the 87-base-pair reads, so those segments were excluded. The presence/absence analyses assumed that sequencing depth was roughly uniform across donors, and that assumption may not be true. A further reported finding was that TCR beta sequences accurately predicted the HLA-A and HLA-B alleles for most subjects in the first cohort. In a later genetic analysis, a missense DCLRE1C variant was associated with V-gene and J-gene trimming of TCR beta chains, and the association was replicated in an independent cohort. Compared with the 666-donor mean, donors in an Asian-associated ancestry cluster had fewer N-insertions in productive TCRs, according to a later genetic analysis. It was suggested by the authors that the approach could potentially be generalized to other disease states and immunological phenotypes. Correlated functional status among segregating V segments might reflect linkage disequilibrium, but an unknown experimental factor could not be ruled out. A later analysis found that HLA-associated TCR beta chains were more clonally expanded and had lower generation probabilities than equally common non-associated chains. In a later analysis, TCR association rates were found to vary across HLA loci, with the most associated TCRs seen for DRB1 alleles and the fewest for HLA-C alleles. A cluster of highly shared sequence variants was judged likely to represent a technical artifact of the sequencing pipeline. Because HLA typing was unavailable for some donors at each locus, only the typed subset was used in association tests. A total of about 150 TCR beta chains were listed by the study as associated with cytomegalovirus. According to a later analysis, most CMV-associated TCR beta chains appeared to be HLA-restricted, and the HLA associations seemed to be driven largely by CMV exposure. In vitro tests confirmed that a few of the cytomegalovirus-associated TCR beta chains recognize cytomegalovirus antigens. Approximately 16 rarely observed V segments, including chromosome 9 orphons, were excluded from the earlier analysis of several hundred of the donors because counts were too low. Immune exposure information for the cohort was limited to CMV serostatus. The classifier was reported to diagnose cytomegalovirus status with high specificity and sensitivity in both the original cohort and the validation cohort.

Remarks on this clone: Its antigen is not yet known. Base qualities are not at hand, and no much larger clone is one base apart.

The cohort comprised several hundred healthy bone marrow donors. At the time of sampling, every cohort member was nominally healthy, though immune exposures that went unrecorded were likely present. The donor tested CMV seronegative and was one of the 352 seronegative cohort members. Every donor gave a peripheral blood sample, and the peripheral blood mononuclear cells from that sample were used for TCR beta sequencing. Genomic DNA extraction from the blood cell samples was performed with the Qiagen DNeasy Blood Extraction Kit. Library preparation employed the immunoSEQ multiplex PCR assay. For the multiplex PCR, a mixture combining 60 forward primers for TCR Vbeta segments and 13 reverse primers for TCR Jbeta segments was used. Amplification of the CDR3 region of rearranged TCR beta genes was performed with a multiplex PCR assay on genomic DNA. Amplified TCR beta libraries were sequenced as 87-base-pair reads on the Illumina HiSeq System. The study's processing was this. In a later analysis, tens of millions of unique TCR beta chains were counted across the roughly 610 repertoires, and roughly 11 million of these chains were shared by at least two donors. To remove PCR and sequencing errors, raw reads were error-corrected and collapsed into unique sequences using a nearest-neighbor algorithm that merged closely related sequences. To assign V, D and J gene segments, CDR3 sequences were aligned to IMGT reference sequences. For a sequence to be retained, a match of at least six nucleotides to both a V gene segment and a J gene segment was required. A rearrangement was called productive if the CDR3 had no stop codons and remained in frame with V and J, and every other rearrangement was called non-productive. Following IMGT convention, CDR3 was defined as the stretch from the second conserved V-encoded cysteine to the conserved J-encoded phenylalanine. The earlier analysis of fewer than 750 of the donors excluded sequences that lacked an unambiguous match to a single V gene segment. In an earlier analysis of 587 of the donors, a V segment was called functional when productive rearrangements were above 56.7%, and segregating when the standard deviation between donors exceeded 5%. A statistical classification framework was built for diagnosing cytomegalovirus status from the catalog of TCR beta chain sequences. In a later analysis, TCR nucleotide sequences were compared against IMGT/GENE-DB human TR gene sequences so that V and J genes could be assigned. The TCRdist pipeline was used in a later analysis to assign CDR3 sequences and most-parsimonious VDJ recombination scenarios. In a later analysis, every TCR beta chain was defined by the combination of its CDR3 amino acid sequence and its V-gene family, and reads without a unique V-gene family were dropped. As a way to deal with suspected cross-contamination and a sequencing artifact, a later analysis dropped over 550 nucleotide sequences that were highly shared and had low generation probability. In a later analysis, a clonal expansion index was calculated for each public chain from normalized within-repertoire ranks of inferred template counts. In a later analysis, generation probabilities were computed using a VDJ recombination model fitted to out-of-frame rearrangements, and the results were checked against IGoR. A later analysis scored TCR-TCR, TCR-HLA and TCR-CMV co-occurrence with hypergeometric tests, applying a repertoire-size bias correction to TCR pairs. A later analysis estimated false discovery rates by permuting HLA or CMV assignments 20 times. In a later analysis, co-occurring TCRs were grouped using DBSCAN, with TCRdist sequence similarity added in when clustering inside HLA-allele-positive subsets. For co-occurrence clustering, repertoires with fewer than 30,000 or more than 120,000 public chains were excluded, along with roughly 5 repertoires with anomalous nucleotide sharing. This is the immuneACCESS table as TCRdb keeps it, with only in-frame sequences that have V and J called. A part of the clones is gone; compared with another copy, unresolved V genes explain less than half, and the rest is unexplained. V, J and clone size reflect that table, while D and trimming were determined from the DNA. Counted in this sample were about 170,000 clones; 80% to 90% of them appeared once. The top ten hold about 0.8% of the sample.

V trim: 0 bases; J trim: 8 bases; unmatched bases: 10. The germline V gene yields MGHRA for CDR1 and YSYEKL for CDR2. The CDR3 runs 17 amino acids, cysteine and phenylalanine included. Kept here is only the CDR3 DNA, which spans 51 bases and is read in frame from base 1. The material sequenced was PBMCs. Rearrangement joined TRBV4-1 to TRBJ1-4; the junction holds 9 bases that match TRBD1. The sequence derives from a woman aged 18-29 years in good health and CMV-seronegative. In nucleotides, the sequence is TGCGCCAGCAGCCAAGATCCGGGACAGGGTGTGGGAGAAAAACTGTTTTTT. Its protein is CASSQDPGQGVGEKLFF.